This T cell receptor (beta chain) emerged from a study of blood T cell repertoires in COVID-19. At the level of the study: Spain, Italy and the United States supplied samples that represented acute and convalescent COVID-19. Sources were T cells, B-cell-depleted T cells, or PBMCs; the material itself was cDNA or gDNA.

Authors' data handling: Reference gene primer amplification in the assay estimated nucleated cell counts. The assay was immunoSEQ multiplex PCR, and TCRdb's table has in-frame clones only and misses some. The DNA was the basis for D and trimming; V, J and clone size are from that table. The data hold 300,000 to 450,000 clones, with roughly 86% observed a single time. The CDR3 has 16 residues. CDR1 KGHSH and CDR2 LQKENI come from the germline V gene. The ends were cut back, 0 bases at V and 2 bases at J, with 14 bases in the middle. In Seattle, patients joined the study during active infection and were tracked longitudinally.

What was sequenced was peripheral blood. This TCR derives from a woman younger than 45 with COVID-19, enrolled during active disease. The chain has TRBV18 and TRBJ2-7; possibly TRBD1 for D (5 bases). The CDR3 here is CASSPPARASTYEQYF. The CDR3 coding sequence is TGTGCCAGCTCACCACCCGCCAGGGCCTCCACCTACGAGCAGTACTTC. Complete variable domain (other parts from reference TRBV18 and TRBJ2-7): NAGVMQNPRHLVRRRGQEARLRCSPMKGHSHVYWYRQLPEEGLKFMVYLQKENIIDESGMPKERFSAEFPKEGPSILRIQQVVRGDSAAYFCASSPPARASTYEQYFGPGTRLTVT.